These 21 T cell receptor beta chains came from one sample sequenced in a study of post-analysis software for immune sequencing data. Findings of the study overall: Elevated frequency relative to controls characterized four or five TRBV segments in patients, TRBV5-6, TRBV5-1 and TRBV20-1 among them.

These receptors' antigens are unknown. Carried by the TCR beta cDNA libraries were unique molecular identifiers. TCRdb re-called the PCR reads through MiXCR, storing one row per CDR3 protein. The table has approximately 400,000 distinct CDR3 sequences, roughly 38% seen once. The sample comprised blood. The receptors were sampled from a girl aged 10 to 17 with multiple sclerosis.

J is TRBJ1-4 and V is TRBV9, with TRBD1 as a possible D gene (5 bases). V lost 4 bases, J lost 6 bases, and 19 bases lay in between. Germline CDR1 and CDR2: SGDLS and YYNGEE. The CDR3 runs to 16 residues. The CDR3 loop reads CASSPHEGTGDEKLFF. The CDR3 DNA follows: TGTGCCAGCAGCCCCCACGAAGGGACGGGTGATGAAAAACTGTTTTTT.

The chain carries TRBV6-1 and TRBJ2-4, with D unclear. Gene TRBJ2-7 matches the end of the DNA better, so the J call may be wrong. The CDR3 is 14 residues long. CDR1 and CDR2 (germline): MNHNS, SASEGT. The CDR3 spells CASSDEMGSYEQYF. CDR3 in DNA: TGTGCCAGCAGTGACGAAATGGGATCTTACGAGCAGTACTTC.

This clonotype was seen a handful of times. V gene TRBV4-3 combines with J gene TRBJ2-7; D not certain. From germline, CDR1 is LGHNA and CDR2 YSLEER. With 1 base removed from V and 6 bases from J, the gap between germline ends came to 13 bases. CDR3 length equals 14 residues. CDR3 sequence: CASSQAERPGEQYF. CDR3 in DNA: TGCGCCAGCAGCCAAGCCGAGCGCCCCGGCGAGCAGTACTTC.

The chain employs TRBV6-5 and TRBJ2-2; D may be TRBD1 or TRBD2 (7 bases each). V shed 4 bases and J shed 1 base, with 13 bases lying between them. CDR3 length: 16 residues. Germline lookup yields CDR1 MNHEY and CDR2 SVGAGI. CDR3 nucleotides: TGTGCCAGCAGTTCGGGCAGGGGGGGGAACACCGGGGAGCTGTTTTTT. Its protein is CASSSGRGGNTGELFF.

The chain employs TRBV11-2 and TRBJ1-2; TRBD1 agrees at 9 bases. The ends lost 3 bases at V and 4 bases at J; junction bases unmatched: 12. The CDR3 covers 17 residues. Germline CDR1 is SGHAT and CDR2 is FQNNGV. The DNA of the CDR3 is TGTGCCAGCAGCTTCTCCGGGACAGGGTCGATGCGCTATGGCTACACCTTC. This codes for CASSFSGTGSMRYGYTF.

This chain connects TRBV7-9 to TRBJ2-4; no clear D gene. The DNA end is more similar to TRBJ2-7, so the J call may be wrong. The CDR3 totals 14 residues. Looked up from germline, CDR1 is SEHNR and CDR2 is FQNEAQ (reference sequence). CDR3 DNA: TGTGCCAGCAGCTTAGGCAGCACTTCCTACGAGCAGTACTTC. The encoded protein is CASSLGSTSYEQYF.

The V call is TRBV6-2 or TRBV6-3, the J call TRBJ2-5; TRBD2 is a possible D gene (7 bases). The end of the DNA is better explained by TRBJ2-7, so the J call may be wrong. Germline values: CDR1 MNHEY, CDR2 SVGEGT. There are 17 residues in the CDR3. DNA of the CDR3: TGTGCCAGCAGCTTAAGGGGGGGAGGCAGCCGACCGCTCGAGCAGTACTTC. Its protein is CASSLRGGGSRPLEQYF.

The chain's CDR3 is CATKLAGEETQYF. In DNA form, the CDR3 reads TGTGCCACGAAGCTAGCGGGGGAAGAGACCCAGTACTTC. V usage is TRBV10-3 and J usage is TRBJ2-5; 10 nucleotides match TRBD2. The CDR3 has 13 amino acids. Trimming cost V 10 bases and J 3 bases; bases outside gene matches: 5. The germline V gene has CDR1 ENHRY and CDR2 SYGVKD.

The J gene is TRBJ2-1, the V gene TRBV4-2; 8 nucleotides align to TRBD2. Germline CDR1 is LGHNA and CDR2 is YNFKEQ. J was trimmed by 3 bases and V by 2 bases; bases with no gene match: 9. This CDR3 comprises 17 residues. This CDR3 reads CASSQYFGGGNYNEQFF. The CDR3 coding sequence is TGTGCCAGCAGCCAATATTTCGGCGGGGGGAACTACAATGAGCAGTTCTTC.

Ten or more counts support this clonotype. CDR3 DNA: TGTGCCAGCAGCTTTAGGGGGCTACCCTACAATGAGCAGTTCTTC. It codes for CASSFRGLPYNEQFF. The chain recombines TRBV5-8 with TRBJ2-1; 7 nucleotides match TRBD1. The CDR3 contains 15 residues. The germline V gene encodes CDR1 SGHTS and CDR2 YDEGEE. Losses at the gene ends were 2 bases for V and 2 bases for J; bases not matched to a gene: 4.

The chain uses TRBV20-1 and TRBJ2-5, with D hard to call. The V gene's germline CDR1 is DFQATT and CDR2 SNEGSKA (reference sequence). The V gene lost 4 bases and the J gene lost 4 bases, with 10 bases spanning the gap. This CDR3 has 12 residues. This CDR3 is CSAKPTPETQYF. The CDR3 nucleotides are TGCAGTGCTAAACCGACCCCAGAGACCCAGTACTTC.

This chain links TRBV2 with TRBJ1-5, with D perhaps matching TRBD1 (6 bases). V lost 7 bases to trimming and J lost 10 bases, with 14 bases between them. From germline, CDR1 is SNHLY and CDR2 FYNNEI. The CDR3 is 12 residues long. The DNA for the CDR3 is TGTGCCAGCATCGGGCAACAGGGCCCCCAGCATTTT. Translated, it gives CASIGQQGPQHF. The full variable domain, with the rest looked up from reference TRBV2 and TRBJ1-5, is EPEVTQTPSHQVTQMGQEVILRCVPISNHLYFYWYRQILGQKVEFLVSFYNNEISEKSEIFDDQFSVERPDGSNFTLKIRSTKLEDSAMYFCASIGQQGPQHFGDGTRLSIL.

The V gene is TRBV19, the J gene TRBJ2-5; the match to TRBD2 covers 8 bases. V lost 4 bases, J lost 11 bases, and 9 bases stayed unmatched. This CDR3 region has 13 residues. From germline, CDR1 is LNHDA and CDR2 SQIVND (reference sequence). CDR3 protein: CASSTPTGGEQYF. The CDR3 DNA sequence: TGTGCCAGTAGTACCCCAACGGGAGGGGAGCAGTACTTC.

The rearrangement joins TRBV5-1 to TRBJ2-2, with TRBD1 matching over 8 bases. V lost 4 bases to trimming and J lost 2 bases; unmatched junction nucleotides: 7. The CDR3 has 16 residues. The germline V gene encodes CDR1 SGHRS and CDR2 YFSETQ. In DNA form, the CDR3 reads TGCGCCAGCAGCCGGAGAGGACAGGGAAACACCGGGGAGCTGTTTTTT. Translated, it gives CASSRRGQGNTGELFF.

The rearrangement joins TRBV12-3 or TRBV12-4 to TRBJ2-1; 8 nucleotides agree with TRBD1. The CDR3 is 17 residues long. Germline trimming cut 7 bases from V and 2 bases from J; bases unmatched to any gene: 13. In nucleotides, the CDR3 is TGTGCCAGCAACCCCTCCATCGGCAGGGGGCCCTACAATGAGCAGTTCTTC. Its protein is CASNPSIGRGPYNEQFF.

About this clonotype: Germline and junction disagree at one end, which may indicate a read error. CDR3 residues: CPSSPRRGNTEAFF. The CDR3 nucleotides read TGCCCCAGCAGCCCCCGCAGGGGGAACACTGAAGCTTTCTTT. The gene calls are TRBV5-1 and TRBJ1-1, with TRBD1 as a possible D gene (6 bases). From germline, CDR1 is SGHRS and CDR2 YFSETQ. This CDR3 is built from 14 residues.

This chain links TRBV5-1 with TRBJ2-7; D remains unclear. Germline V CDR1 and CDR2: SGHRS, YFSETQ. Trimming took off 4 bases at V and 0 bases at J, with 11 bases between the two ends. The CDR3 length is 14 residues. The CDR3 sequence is CASSTTASSYEQYF. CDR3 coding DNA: TGCGCCAGCAGCACGACGGCCAGCTCCTACGAGCAGTACTTC.

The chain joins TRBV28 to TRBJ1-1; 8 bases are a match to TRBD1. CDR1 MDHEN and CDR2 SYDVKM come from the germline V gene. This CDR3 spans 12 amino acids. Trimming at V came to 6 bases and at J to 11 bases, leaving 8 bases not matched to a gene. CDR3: CASRPPTGAAFF. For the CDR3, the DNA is TGTGCCAGCAGACCTCCGACAGGGGCGGCTTTCTTT.

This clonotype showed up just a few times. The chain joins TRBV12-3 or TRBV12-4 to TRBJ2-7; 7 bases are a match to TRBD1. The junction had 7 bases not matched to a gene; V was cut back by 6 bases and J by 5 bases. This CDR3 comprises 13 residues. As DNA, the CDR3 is TGTGCCAGCAGCCAGACAGGGTACAACGAGCAGTACTTC. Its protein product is CASSQTGYNEQYF.

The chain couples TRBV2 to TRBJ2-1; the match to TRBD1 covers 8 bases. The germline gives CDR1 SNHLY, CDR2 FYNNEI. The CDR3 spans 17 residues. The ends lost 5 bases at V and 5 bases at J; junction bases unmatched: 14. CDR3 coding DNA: TGTGCCAGCAGTAAAGGACAGGGATTTGGAGGGAACAATGAGCAGTTCTTC. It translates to CASSKGQGFGGNNEQFF.

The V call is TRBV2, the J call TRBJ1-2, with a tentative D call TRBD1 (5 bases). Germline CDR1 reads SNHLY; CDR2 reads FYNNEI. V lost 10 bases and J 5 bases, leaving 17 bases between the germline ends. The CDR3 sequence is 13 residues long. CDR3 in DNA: TGTGCCACCAAAGGGACTTTATTTTATGGCTACACCTTC. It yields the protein CATKGTLFYGYTF. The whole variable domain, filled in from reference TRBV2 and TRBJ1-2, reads EPEVTQTPSHQVTQMGQEVILRCVPISNHLYFYWYRQILGQKVEFLVSFYNNEISEKSEIFDDQFSVERPDGSNFTLKIRSTKLEDSAMYFCATKGTLFYGYTFGSGTRLTVV.